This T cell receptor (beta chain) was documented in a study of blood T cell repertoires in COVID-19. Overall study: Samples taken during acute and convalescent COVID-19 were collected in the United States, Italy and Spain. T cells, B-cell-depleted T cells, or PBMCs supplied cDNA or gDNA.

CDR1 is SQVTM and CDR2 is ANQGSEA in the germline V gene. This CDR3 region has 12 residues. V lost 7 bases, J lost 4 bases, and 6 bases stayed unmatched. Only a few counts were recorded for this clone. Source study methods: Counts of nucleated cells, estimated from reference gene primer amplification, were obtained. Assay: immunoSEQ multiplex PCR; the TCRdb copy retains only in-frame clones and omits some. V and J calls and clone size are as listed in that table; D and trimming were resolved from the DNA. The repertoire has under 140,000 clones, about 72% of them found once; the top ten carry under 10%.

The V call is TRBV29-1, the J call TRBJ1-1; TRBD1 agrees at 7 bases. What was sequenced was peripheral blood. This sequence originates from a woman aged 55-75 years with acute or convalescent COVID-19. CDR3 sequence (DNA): TGCAGCGGAAGATCAGGGGGCACTGAAGCTTTCTTT. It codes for CSGRSGGTEAFF. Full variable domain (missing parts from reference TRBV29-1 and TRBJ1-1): SAVISQKPSRDICQRGTSLTIQCQVDSQVTMMFWYRQQPGQSLTLIATANQGSEATYESGFVIDKFPISRPNLTFSTLTVSNMSPEDSSIYLCSGRSGGTEAFFGQGTRLTVV.